The TCR beta chain under discussion was sequenced for a study of human T cells and chemical hapten exposure. TCRdb re-called the RACE reads with MiXCR, one entry per CDR3 protein. The profile shows approximately 90,000 distinct CDR3 sequences, 27% of them singletons. This clonotype was counted between two and nine times. Time point denoted: patch test 3, about 24 weeks after DPC sensitization. Treatment: therapeutic diphenylcyclopropenone sensitization with weekly scalp DPC. Trimming shortened V by 3 bases and J by 4 bases, and 18 bases separated the two germline ends. Germline V lookup: CDR1 DFQATT, CDR2 SNEGSKA (reference sequence). The CDR3 runs to 15 residues.

The chain carries TRBV20-1 and TRBJ1-1; TRBD1 might be the D (5 bases). The TCR comes from a middle-aged man with alopecia areata. Some clones in this sample may be carry-over from other donors' samples. The material was whole blood, obtained in connection with sensitization to the hapten diphenylcyclopropenone (DPC). The CDR3 DNA is TGCAGTGCTAGCGACGTAGAGGGGCGATCCACTGAAGCTTTCTTT. Its translation: CSASDVEGRSTEAFF.